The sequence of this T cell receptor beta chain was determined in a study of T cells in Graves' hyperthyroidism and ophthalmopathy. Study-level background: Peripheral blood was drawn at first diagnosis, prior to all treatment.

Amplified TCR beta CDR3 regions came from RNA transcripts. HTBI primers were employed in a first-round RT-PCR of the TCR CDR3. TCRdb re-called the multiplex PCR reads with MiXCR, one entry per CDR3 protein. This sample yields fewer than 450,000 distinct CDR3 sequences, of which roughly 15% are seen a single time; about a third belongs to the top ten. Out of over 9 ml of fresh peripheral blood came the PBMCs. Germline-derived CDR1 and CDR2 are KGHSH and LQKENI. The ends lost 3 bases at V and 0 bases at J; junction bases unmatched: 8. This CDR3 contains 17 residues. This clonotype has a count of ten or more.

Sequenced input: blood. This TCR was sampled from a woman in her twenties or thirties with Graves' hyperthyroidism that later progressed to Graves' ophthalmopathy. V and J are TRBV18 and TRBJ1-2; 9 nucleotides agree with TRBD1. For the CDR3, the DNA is TGTGCCAGCTCACCGATCGGACAGGGGCCGACTAACTATGGCTACACCTTC. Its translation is CASSPIGQGPTNYGYTF.